This TCR beta chain was identified in a study of early T cells in non-severe SARS-CoV-2 infection. This clonotype was detected a few times. TCRdb passed the 5' RACE reads through MiXCR, listing each CDR3 protein once. This sample has tens of thousands of distinct CDR3 sequences, with under 15% found just once. The trim removed 2 bases at V and 2 bases at J, leaving 3 bases unmatched. CDR1 SEHNR and CDR2 FQNEAQ come from the germline V gene (reference sequence). CDR3 length: 15 amino acids. The V gene is TRBV7-9, the J gene TRBJ2-1; TRBD2 aligns across 7 bases. The material sequenced was whole blood. This TCR was recovered from an adult who was a healthcare worker with PCR-confirmed SARS-CoV-2 infection or an uninfected control (not recorded which). The CDR3 sequence is CASSLTGGTYNEQFF. CDR3 DNA sequence: TGTGCCAGCAGCTTAACGGGAGGTACCTACAATGAGCAGTTCTTC.